These 22 T cell receptor beta chains were sequenced from one sample in a study of blood T cell repertoires in COVID-19. TCRdb's table, derived via immunoSEQ multiplex PCR, lists solely in-frame clones and lacks some. The sample yields some 130,000 clones, 86% seen once. The source material was PBMCs or T cells enriched from blood (not recorded which). The source of these receptors is a man between 45 and 60 years old who had recovered from COVID-19.

V gene TRBV28 combines with J gene TRBJ1-1; no firm D call. Trimming took off 6 bases at V and 1 base at J, with 3 bases between the two ends. The CDR3 is 11 amino acids. CDR1 and CDR2 from the germline V gene are MDHEN and SYDVKM. CDR3: CASRRNTEAFF. The DNA of the CDR3 is TGTGCCAGCAGGAGGAACACTGAAGCTTTCTTT.

CDR3 in DNA: TGTGCCAGTAGTATAGATAGTCGGGGGAGCTATGGCTACACCTTC. This translates into CASSIDSRGSYGYTF. The V gene is TRBV19, the J gene TRBJ1-2, with D possibly matching TRBD1 (5 bases). CDR3 length: 15 residues. Germline loops: CDR1 LNHDA, CDR2 SQIVND (reference sequence). V was pared by 0 bases and J by 4 bases, with 12 bases between.

A word on this clone: Other DNA sequences in the sample encode the same CDR3. The V gene is TRBV6-5, the J gene TRBJ1-2; D is perhaps TRBD1 (5 bases). CDR1 and CDR2 from the germline V gene are MNHEY and SVGAGI. V was shortened by 2 bases and J by 8 bases, with 12 bases between the two germline ends. CDR3 length equals 13 residues. DNA of the CDR3: TGTGCCAGCAGTTACGGGCAGGGAGGCGGCTACACCTTC. Its translation is CASSYGQGGGYTF.

This clone was detected only once. The chain combines TRBV10-3 with TRBJ2-7; TRBD2 aligns across 12 bases. V shed 0 bases, J shed 5 bases, and the junction held 5 bases outside the gene matches. The CDR3 is 16 amino acids. The V gene's germline CDR1 is ENHRY and CDR2 SYGVKD. The CDR3 spells CAISESTTSGRNEQYF. In DNA, the CDR3 is TGTGCCATCAGTGAGTCCACGACTAGCGGGAGAAACGAGCAGTACTTC.

The CDR3 DNA reads as TGCGCCAGCAGCGTAGGGGGTGCGGATGAAAAACTGTTTTTT. The encoded protein is CASSVGGADEKLFF. This chain uses TRBV5-1 with TRBJ1-4; TRBD1 is a possible D gene (6 bases). The CDR3 sequence is 14 residues long. CDR1 is SGHRS and CDR2 is YFSETQ in the germline V gene. The V gene lost 4 bases and the J gene lost 6 bases, with 13 bases spanning the gap.

The chain couples TRBV6-5 to TRBJ2-1; 12 bases agree with TRBD2. This CDR3 spans 14 amino acids. Trimming took 6 bases from V and 9 from J; bases not matched to a gene: 6. The germline gives CDR1 MNHEY, CDR2 SVGAGI. The CDR3 loop reads CASRSTSGSTEQFF. In nucleotides, the CDR3 is TGTGCCAGCAGATCGACTAGCGGGAGCACTGAGCAGTTCTTC.

The J gene is TRBJ2-5, the V gene TRBV5-4; 9 bases are a match to TRBD2. CDR1 and CDR2 (germline): SGHNT, YYREEE (reference sequence). This CDR3 region has 15 residues. The trim removed 4 bases at V and 5 bases at J, leaving 9 bases unmatched. CDR3 nucleotides: TGTGCCAGCAGCCCCCAGGGACTAGCCGCGGAGACCCAGTACTTC. Encoded protein: CASSPQGLAAETQYF.

The V call is TRBV18, the J call TRBJ1-6; D may be TRBD1 (5 bases). The CDR3 has 15 amino acids. Per the germline V gene, CDR1 is KGHSH and CDR2 is LQKENI. V was pared by 9 bases and J by 8 bases, with 20 bases between. The CDR3 sequence: CASFTGTLGDSPLHF. Written as DNA, the CDR3 is TGTGCCAGTTTTACAGGCACCCTAGGAGATTCACCCCTCCACTTT.

The chain has TRBV5-4 and TRBJ2-3, with D perhaps TRBD2 (6 bases). The V end was cut by 1 base, the J end by 2 bases, with 11 bases between. This CDR3 contains 15 residues. CDR1 and CDR2 from the germline V gene are SGHNT and YYREEE (reference sequence). CDR3 loop: CASSLPGVFTDTQYF. For the CDR3, the DNA is TGTGCCAGCAGCTTGCCGGGAGTGTTCACAGATACGCAGTATTTT.

The chain has TRBV3-1 (or the pseudogene TRBV3-2) and TRBJ2-1; the match to TRBD2 covers 7 bases. From germline, CDR1 is LGHDT and CDR2 YNNKEL (reference sequence). The CDR3 is made up of 17 amino acids. V lost 0 bases and J lost 4; bases outside the gene matches: 9. CDR3 in DNA: TGTGCCAGCAGCCAAGATAAAGGGAGGGGCCCTTACAATGAGCAGTTCTTC. Amino acids: CASSQDKGRGPYNEQFF.

V is TRBV6-2 or TRBV6-3 and J is TRBJ1-1; a weak D match, TRBD1 (6 bases). Per the germline V gene, CDR1 is MNHEY and CDR2 is SVGEGT. The CDR3 has 14 residues. V lost 5 bases to trimming and J lost 2 bases, with 12 bases between them. As DNA, the CDR3 is TGTGCCAGCAGTACGGGACACGGAAACACTGAAGCTTTCTTT. Translation gives CASSTGHGNTEAFF.

The V call is TRBV5-1, the J call TRBJ2-3, with 13 bases fitting TRBD2. V lost 3 bases, J lost 4 bases, and 5 bases stayed unmatched. The length of the CDR3 is 16 residues. Germline V gene data show CDR1 as SGHRS and CDR2 as YFSETQ. CDR3 sequence: CASSSGTSGNADTQYF. CDR3 DNA sequence: TGCGCCAGCAGCTCGGGGACTAGCGGGAATGCAGATACGCAGTATTTT.

The chain carries TRBV11-3 and TRBJ2-3; 9 nucleotides line up with TRBD1. This CDR3 is built from 15 residues. CDR1 is SGHNT and CDR2 is YENEEA in the germline V gene. V dropped 5 bases and J dropped 1; count of bases not matched to a gene: 4. The CDR3: CASSPRTGGTDTQYF. CDR3 sequence (DNA): TGTGCCAGCAGCCCACGGACAGGGGGCACAGATACGCAGTATTTT.

The chain carries TRBV3-1 (or the pseudogene TRBV3-2) and TRBJ2-5, with 8 positions matching TRBD2. After removal of 2 bases from V and 2 bases from J, the junction contained 4 bases not matched to a gene. The CDR3 extends over 15 amino acids. CDR1 is LGHDT, CDR2 YNNKEL, per germline (reference sequence). In nucleotides, the CDR3 is TGTGCCAGCAGCCAAACGCGGGGGGATCAAGAGACCCAGTACTTC. This translates into CASSQTRGDQETQYF.

The genes are TRBV10-3 and TRBJ2-2; a possible D gene is TRBD2 (5 bases). Deletions cut 3 bases from V and 2 bases from J, with 10 bases between. CDR1 and CDR2 (germline): ENHRY, SYGVKD. This CDR3 is built from 15 residues. The CDR3 nucleotides read TGTGCCATCAGTGACAGGTCTAGCAACACCGGGGAGCTGTTTTTT. Its translation: CAISDRSSNTGELFF.

The chain uses TRBV30 and TRBJ2-3, with TRBD2 identical over 9 bases. This CDR3 has 15 amino acids. V trimming: 7 bases; J trimming: 3 bases; junction bases outside the gene matches: 11. Germline values: CDR1 GTSNPN, CDR2 SVGIG (reference sequence). This chain's CDR3 is CAFSRLAVGTDTQYF. The CDR3 DNA sequence: TGTGCCTTCTCCAGACTAGCGGTGGGGACAGATACGCAGTATTTT.

This clone was observed once. CDR3 residues: CATSRVFLGGREQFF. Here the CDR3 DNA reads TGTGCCACCAGCAGAGTATTCCTCGGAGGCCGTGAGCAGTTCTTC. This chain uses TRBV15 with TRBJ2-1, with D perhaps matching TRBD2 (5 bases). V shed 1 base and J shed 9 bases, with 16 bases lying between them. This CDR3 is built from 15 residues. Germline V gene data show CDR1 as LNHNV and CDR2 as YYDKDF (reference sequence). Looking up the rest from reference TRBV15 and TRBJ2-1 gives the full variable domain: DAMVIQNPRYQVTQFGKPVTLSCSQTLNHNVMYWYQQKSSQAPKLLFHYYDKDFNNEADTPDNFQSRRPNTSFCFLDIRSPGLGDTAMYLCATSRVFLGGREQFFGPGTRLTVL.

The chain links TRBV6-4 to TRBJ1-4; D is unclear. The CDR3 consists of 13 residues. CDR1 and CDR2 from the germline V gene are MRHNA and SNTAGT. Deletions cut 4 bases from V and 7 bases from J, with 10 bases between. CDR3 nucleotide sequence: TGTGCCAGCAGTGTTCGTACGGGTGAAAAACTGTTTTTT. This gives the protein CASSVRTGEKLFF.

The rearrangement links TRBV5-4 to TRBJ2-5, with D perhaps matching TRBD2 (5 bases). The germline V gene has CDR1 SGHNT and CDR2 YYREEE (reference sequence). The CDR3 is 13 residues long. Trimming removed 3 bases from V and 5 bases from J, with 11 bases in between. The CDR3 here is CASSSKTGETQYF. CDR3 DNA: TGTGCCAGCAGCTCTAAGACGGGGGAGACCCAGTACTTC.

The chain is built from TRBV7-2 and TRBJ2-2, with D perhaps matching TRBD1 (5 bases). Germline loops: CDR1 SGHTA, CDR2 FQGNSA. V was trimmed by 4 bases and J by 8 bases, leaving 8 bases between them. The CDR3 is 12 residues long. The CDR3 region is CASSSRTGELFF. CDR3 DNA sequence: TGTGCCAGCAGCTCCAGGACAGGGGAGCTGTTTTTT.

V usage is TRBV30 and J usage is TRBJ1-1, with D hard to call. Deletions cut 0 bases from V and 10 bases from J, with 18 bases between. Germline V gives CDR1 GTSNPN, CDR2 SVGIG (reference sequence). CDR3 length: 14 residues. DNA for the CDR3: TGTGCCTGGAGTGTACACCTCGGCCAGAGCGGAGCTTTCTTT. Amino acid sequence: CAWSVHLGQSGAFF.

This clone appeared once. The chain carries TRBV12-3 or TRBV12-4 and TRBJ1-2, with D possibly being TRBD1 (6 bases). Trimming removed 3 bases at V and 5 bases at J, with 7 bases between. CDR3 length equals 12 residues. For the CDR3, the DNA is TGTGCCAGCAGTTTCGGACAGTATGGCTACACCTTC. The encoded protein is CASSFGQYGYTF.